The rows below give T cell receptor beta chains drawn from one sample of a study of cytomegalovirus exposure and HLA in healthy donors. The table came from immunoSEQ multiplex PCR; TCRdb's copy has only in-frame clones and leaves some out. Found here are roughly 120,000 clones, under 85% of them singletons; the top ten hold around 13%. The sequenced material came from PBMCs. These receptors were taken from a woman aged 40 to 49 in good health and CMV-seropositive. CDR3s leave out the opening cysteine and the closing phenylalanine or tryptophan.

CDR3aa	v_gene	j_gene
ASKLLAGGGDEQF	TRBV27	TRBJ2-1
ASSFINQPQH	TRBV5-6	TRBJ1-5
ASSVPGSNTEAF	TRBV28	TRBJ1-1
AWSYSGRGYNEQF	TRBV30	TRBJ2-1
ASKRQGGGYEQY	TRBV19	TRBJ2-7
ASSRSTQATYNSPLH	TRBV4-1	TRBJ1-6
ASSLSGTANTEAF	TRBV5-5	TRBJ1-1
ASSRGLNEQY	TRBV6-1	TRBJ2-7
ASSVSRNLVSEQF	TRBV6-6	TRBJ2-1
AASTGYEQY	TRBV6-5	TRBJ2-7
AWSFMGSGRAREQY	TRBV30	TRBJ2-7
ASSEARQGNEKLF	TRBV2	TRBJ1-4
ASSYSNAGGSNEQF	TRBV6-5	TRBJ2-1
AWRGGRGYGYT	TRBV30	TRBJ1-2
ATQTGESDGYT	TRBV7-9	TRBJ1-2
ASTTRAGGSYNEQF	TRBV11-2	TRBJ2-1
ASKASGSITGELF	TRBV2	TRBJ2-2
ASSPRVSGGAETQY	TRBV7-2	TRBJ2-5
ASSQVGGPGVGVYGYT	TRBV4-1	TRBJ1-2
ASSYTGGRTGELF	TRBV6-5	TRBJ2-2
ASSETSSNSPLH	TRBV10-2	TRBJ1-6
ASSLAGGLKNNEQF	TRBV5-5	TRBJ2-1
ASSLAGGVGYT	TRBV7-9	TRBJ1-2
ASSDTDPLAGEQY	TRBV6-6	TRBJ2-7
AWSPTGDEAF	TRBV30	TRBJ1-1
ASTEPRGKDTGELF	TRBV2	TRBJ2-2
ATSREQGYGYT	TRBV15	TRBJ1-2
ASSETGETDTQY	TRBV7-3	TRBJ2-3
ASSQDNGPHLNSPLH	TRBV4-1	TRBJ1-6
ASINLGQSSEAF	TRBV19	TRBJ1-1
ASSRGQTYTGELF	TRBV14	TRBJ2-2
ASSQVLPPYEQY	TRBV4-1	TRBJ2-7
ASSDREAQY	TRBV28	TRBJ2-3
ASSPTVNSPLH	TRBV6-6	TRBJ1-6
ASGLSGQGAYGYT	TRBV19	TRBJ1-2
ASSIPSGQYASNQPQH	TRBV19	TRBJ1-5
ASSHIGQGKTGYT	TRBV4-1	TRBJ1-2
ASSLPSGTQY	TRBV7-9	TRBJ2-3
ATSREADSFHGYT	TRBV15	TRBJ1-2
ASSRTPGLAGGGPDTQY	TRBV4-1	TRBJ2-3
ASSAGQGPREQY	TRBV7-8	TRBJ2-7